The following is a TCR beta chain sequence with its context. The PCR was carried out with 60 Vbeta primers and 13 Jbeta primers. Data came from immunoSEQ multiplex PCR; TCRdb stores just in-frame clones and leaves some out. The sample has 130,000 to 150,000 clones, and its top ten clones hold 1.6%. This specimen belongs to a study of cytomegalovirus exposure and HLA in healthy donors. The V segment lost 4 bases and the J segment 5 bases; nucleotides outside the gene matches: 7. CDR3 size: 15 residues. The germline CDR1 and CDR2 sequences are MDHEN and SYDVKM. The clonotype originates from a woman aged 45-65 years in good health and CMV-seronegative. The specimen sequenced was PBMCs. The genes are TRBV28 and TRBJ2-2, with 7 bases identical to TRBD2. DNA of the CDR3: TGTGCCAGCAGTTCTCGGACTAGACCTACCGGGGAGCTGTTTTTT. Encoded protein: CASSSRTRPTGELFF.